These 27 T cell receptor beta chains were sequenced from one sample in a study of blood T cell repertoires in COVID-19. Sequencing used immunoSEQ multiplex PCR; TCRdb keeps in-frame clones, though not all of them. The sample shows about 45,000 clones, approximately 87% of them seen only once. Sequenced material: peripheral blood. The source of these receptors is a human donor in a cohort sampled during active COVID-19.

The V gene is TRBV7-9, the J gene TRBJ1-1; D is ambiguous. CDR1 SEHNR and CDR2 FQNEAQ come from the germline V gene (reference sequence). Trimming left V 4 bases short and J 5 bases short, with 14 bases between. The CDR3 spans 14 residues. The CDR3 region is CASSSSLRRTEAFF. CDR3 bases: TGTGCCAGCAGCTCTAGTCTTCGGAGGACTGAAGCTTTCTTT.

The gene calls are TRBV7-8 and TRBJ1-4; D is unclear. Deletions cut 0 bases from V and 8 bases from J, with 10 bases between. CDR3 size: 14 residues. Germline V gene sequence: CDR1 SGHVS, CDR2 FQNEAQ. CDR3 amino acids: CASSLAVDGEKLFF. CDR3 DNA: TGTGCCAGCAGCTTAGCCGTCGACGGGGAAAAACTGTTTTTT.

The chain recombines TRBV7-6 with TRBJ2-3, with 8 bases matching TRBD2. CDR1 is SGHVS and CDR2 is FNYEAQ in the germline V gene. This CDR3 is 20 amino acids long. V lost 6 bases, J lost 0 bases, and 20 bases stayed unmatched. This chain's CDR3 is CASRPLRSVAGHASTDTQYF. For the CDR3, the DNA is TGTGCCAGCAGGCCGTTACGATCCGTAGCGGGGCACGCTAGCACAGATACGCAGTATTTT.

CDR3 region: CASSEALPSAGVRNEQFF. CDR3 nucleotide sequence: TGTGCCAGCAGTGAAGCGCTCCCTTCAGCGGGGGTTCGGAATGAGCAGTTCTTC. The chain carries TRBV6-1 and TRBJ2-1; TRBD2 aligns across 8 bases. This CDR3 is built from 18 residues. Germline lookup yields CDR1 MNHNS and CDR2 SASEGT. Germline trimming cut 0 bases from V and 7 bases from J; bases unmatched to any gene: 14.

The V gene is TRBV4-1, the J gene TRBJ2-7, with 8 bases matching TRBD2. The CDR3 covers 15 residues. J was trimmed by 1 base and V by 5 bases; bases with no gene match: 7. CDR1 and CDR2 from the germline V gene are MGHRA and YSYEKL. The CDR3 region has the DNA TGCGCCAGCAGCGTACGGGGGGGGCCGTCCTACGAGCAGTACTTC. This translates into CASSVRGGPSYEQYF.

The chain links TRBV9 to TRBJ2-7, with D possibly TRBD1 on 6 matching bases. V lost 3 bases to trimming and J lost 0 bases, with 10 bases between them. Germline loops: CDR1 SGDLS, CDR2 YYNGEE. The CDR3 sequence is 14 residues long. CDR3 DNA: TGTGCCAGCAGCGGACAGGACGGCTCCTACGAGCAGTACTTC. This gives the protein CASSGQDGSYEQYF.

The rearrangement links TRBV5-4 to TRBJ1-3; no reliable D call. V was shortened by 0 bases and J by 0 bases, with 13 bases between the two germline ends. CDR1 SGHNT and CDR2 YYREEE come from the germline V gene (reference sequence). The length of the CDR3 is 17 residues. This chain's CDR3 is CASSLEAGYSSGNTIYF. CDR3 coding DNA: TGTGCCAGCAGCTTGGAGGCAGGTTACTCCTCTGGAAACACCATATATTTT.

This sequence joins TRBV7-2 and TRBJ1-2; D is perhaps TRBD1 (6 bases). Germline values: CDR1 SGHTA, CDR2 FQGNSA. Trimming shortened V by 1 base and J by 8 bases, and 11 bases separated the two germline ends. This CDR3 contains 13 residues. In DNA, the CDR3 is TGTGCCAGCAGCTTAGACAGGGTACGGGGCTACACCTTC. This sequence encodes CASSLDRVRGYTF.

This clone turned up a few times. The rearrangement joins TRBV11-1 to TRBJ2-3, with TRBD2 matching 12 bases. There are 14 residues in the CDR3. V was clipped by 5 bases and J by 4 bases; unmatched bases: 1. CDR1 and CDR2 from the germline V gene are SGHAT and FQDESV (reference sequence). CDR3 in DNA: TGTGCCAGCAGCCGACTAGCGGGGGCAGATACGCAGTATTTT. It encodes CASSRLAGADTQYF.

V is TRBV27 and J is TRBJ1-2, with TRBD1 as a possible D gene (5 bases). Germline V gene data show CDR1 as MNHEY and CDR2 as SMNVEV (reference sequence). This CDR3 spans 14 amino acids. Trimming left V 4 bases short and J 7 bases short, with 16 bases between. The CDR3 DNA follows: TGTGCCAGCAGTTATCGGACCGCGGGGGGTGGCTACACCTTC. Protein: CASSYRTAGGGYTF.

The gene calls are TRBV5-6 and TRBJ2-3; D is unresolved. Germline assignment: CDR1 SGHDT and CDR2 YYEEEE. Trimming stripped 2 bases from V and 5 bases from J, with 12 bases between. This CDR3 is 14 amino acids long. The CDR3 DNA follows: TGTGCCAGCAGCTTTTTTGATAGTGGAGATACGCAGTATTTT. Its translation is CASSFFDSGDTQYF.

The rearrangement links TRBV5-1 to TRBJ2-5, with 8 nucleotides matching TRBD1. Germline V gene lookup returns CDR1 SGHRS and CDR2 YFSETQ. The CDR3 is made up of 16 amino acids. The V and J ends lost 2 bases and 1 base, in that order; junction bases with no gene match: 7. CDR3 sequence: CASSLSTGDLQETQYF. In DNA, the CDR3 is TGCGCCAGCAGCTTATCGACAGGGGACCTCCAAGAGACCCAGTACTTC.

The rearrangement joins TRBV11-2 to TRBJ2-3; 7 nucleotides agree with TRBD2. CDR1 and CDR2 from the germline V gene are SGHAT and FQNNGV. Trimming at V came to 4 bases and at J to 2 bases, leaving 9 bases not matched to a gene. This CDR3 region has 16 residues. CDR3 protein: CASSSRWRGTTDTQYF. CDR3 bases: TGTGCCAGCAGCTCCCGCTGGCGGGGGACCACAGATACGCAGTATTTT.

The rearrangement links TRBV4-1 to TRBJ1-5, with D unresolved. V dropped 4 bases and J dropped 4 bases, with 14 bases sitting between them. Germline CDR1 and CDR2: MGHRA and YSYEKL. The CDR3 consists of 15 residues. This chain's CDR3 is CASSPVGQANQPQHF. The CDR3 DNA follows: TGCGCCAGCAGCCCTGTTGGGCAGGCAAATCAGCCCCAGCATTTT.

The V gene is TRBV19, the J gene TRBJ2-1; the D gene is possibly TRBD2 (5 bases). This CDR3 is 15 amino acids long. Trimming left V 0 bases short and J 2 bases short, with 8 bases between. Germline lookup yields CDR1 LNHDA and CDR2 SQIVND (reference sequence). CDR3 region: CASSIELGAYNEQFF. CDR3 sequence (DNA): TGTGCCAGTAGTATAGAACTCGGGGCCTACAATGAGCAGTTCTTC.

This sequence joins TRBV11-3 and TRBJ2-7, with D possibly being TRBD2 (6 bases). The germline V and J ends were trimmed by 5 bases and 3 bases, with 17 bases remaining between them. CDR1 is SGHNT and CDR2 is YENEEA in the germline V gene. The length of the CDR3 is 15 residues. Here the CDR3 reads CASSPGGSGNYEQYF. Here the CDR3 DNA reads TGTGCCAGCAGCCCTGGGGGTAGCGGAAACTACGAGCAGTACTTC.

The chain has TRBV25-1 and TRBJ1-2, with a possible D match to TRBD1 (5 bases). CDR3 length: 12 amino acids. Germline lookup yields CDR1 MGHDK and CDR2 SYGVNS. The germline V and J ends were trimmed by 9 bases and 4 bases, with 12 bases remaining between them. DNA of the CDR3: TGTGCCAGTCGGACAACTACCTATGGCTACACCTTC. Translation: CASRTTTYGYTF.

V and J are TRBV27 and TRBJ2-3; D gene unclear. The CDR3 covers 12 residues. V gave up 4 bases and J gave up 1 base, with 3 bases separating them. In germline, CDR1 is MNHEY, CDR2 SMNVEV (reference sequence). The CDR3 protein is CASSSGTDTQYF. The CDR3 DNA follows: TGTGCCAGCAGTTCCGGCACAGATACGCAGTATTTT.

The chain combines TRBV10-2 with TRBJ1-1; D is uncertain. CDR3 length: 13 residues. V dropped 7 bases and J dropped 1 base, with 10 bases sitting between them. CDR1 and CDR2 from the germline V gene are WSHSY and SAAADI. This CDR3 reads CASTLSGNTEAFF. The CDR3 bases are TGCGCCAGCACCCTCTCAGGGAACACTGAAGCTTTCTTT.

In the case of this clone: The sample holds other DNA sequences that translate to the same CDR3. The V call is TRBV6-5, the J call TRBJ2-2; 10 bases line up with TRBD2. Germline V gene lookup returns CDR1 MNHEY and CDR2 SVGAGI. The CDR3 totals 15 residues. V dropped 6 bases and J dropped 1; count of bases not matched to a gene: 2. CDR3 in DNA: TGTGCCAGCAGCTTAGCGGGGGGGAACACCGGGGAGCTGTTTTTT. It codes for CASSLAGGNTGELFF.

The chain recombines TRBV10-3 with TRBJ1-2; 8 bases map to TRBD1. Germline V gene lookup returns CDR1 ENHRY and CDR2 SYGVKD. This CDR3 spans 12 amino acids. Trimming took 4 bases from V and 8 from J; bases not matched to a gene: 3. The CDR3 region has the DNA TGTGCCATCAGTGGGACAGGGCCGGGCTACACCTTC. This sequence encodes CAISGTGPGYTF.

The chain recombines TRBV23-1 with TRBJ2-6; TRBD1 agrees at 10 bases. TRBV23-1 belongs to the ORF category, with a function that is uncertain. V shed 0 bases, J shed 1 base, and the junction held 12 bases outside the gene matches. The CDR3 is 21 amino acids. The CDR3, as DNA: TGCGCCAGCAGTCAATCAAGGGGACAGGGGATCCTTTTTTCTGGGGCCAACGTCCTGACTTTC. This sequence encodes CASSQSRGQGILFSGANVLTF.

The chain joins TRBV7-9 to TRBJ2-2, with D perhaps matching TRBD2 (7 bases). From germline, CDR1 is SEHNR and CDR2 FQNEAQ (reference sequence). Trimming removed 0 bases at V and 7 bases at J, with 12 bases between. The CDR3 covers 15 residues. CDR3 nucleotides: TGTGCCAGCAGCTTAGCGGGGGGGCCGGTCGGGGAGCTGTTTTTT. Translation: CASSLAGGPVGELFF.

V gene TRBV5-1 combines with J gene TRBJ2-1; D possibly corresponds to TRBD1 (6 bases). Germline loops: CDR1 SGHRS, CDR2 YFSETQ. The V and J ends lost 3 bases and 4 bases respectively, with 17 bases between them. The CDR3 totals 16 residues. CDR3 sequence: CASSSEQGLGYNEQFF. The CDR3 DNA reads TGCGCCAGCAGCTCCGAACAGGGTCTGGGTTACAATGAGCAGTTCTTC.

Only one count was recorded for this clone. The chain uses TRBV25-1 and TRBJ2-3; D not resolved. Germline CDR1 MGHDK, CDR2 SYGVNS. Trimming pared 8 bases from V and 2 bases from J, leaving 14 bases between. CDR3 length: 14 amino acids. The CDR3 DNA follows: TGTGCCAGCCTATCCTGGAGAGCCACAGATACGCAGTATTTT. This translates into CASLSWRATDTQYF.

The chain recombines TRBV3-1 (or the pseudogene TRBV3-2) with TRBJ1-2; D possibly corresponds to TRBD1 (5 bases). Trimming took 1 base from V and 5 from J, leaving 17 bases between them. The CDR3 is made up of 16 amino acids. The germline gives CDR1 LGHDT, CDR2 YNNKEL (reference sequence). The DNA of the CDR3 is TGTGCCAGCAGCCAAGGTTCCACCGGGGGAGTTTATGGCTACACCTTC. Translating it yields CASSQGSTGGVYGYTF.

This rearrangement joins TRBV4-2 to TRBJ2-5, with 8 positions matching TRBD2. Trimming removed 0 bases from V and 5 bases from J; junction bases left unmatched: 11. In germline, CDR1 is LGHNA, CDR2 YNFKEQ. The CDR3 consists of 17 residues. The CDR3 DNA reads as TGTGCCAGCAGCCAAGAGGGAACCAGCGGGGGCAGGGAGACCCAGTACTTC. Its translation is CASSQEGTSGGRETQYF.